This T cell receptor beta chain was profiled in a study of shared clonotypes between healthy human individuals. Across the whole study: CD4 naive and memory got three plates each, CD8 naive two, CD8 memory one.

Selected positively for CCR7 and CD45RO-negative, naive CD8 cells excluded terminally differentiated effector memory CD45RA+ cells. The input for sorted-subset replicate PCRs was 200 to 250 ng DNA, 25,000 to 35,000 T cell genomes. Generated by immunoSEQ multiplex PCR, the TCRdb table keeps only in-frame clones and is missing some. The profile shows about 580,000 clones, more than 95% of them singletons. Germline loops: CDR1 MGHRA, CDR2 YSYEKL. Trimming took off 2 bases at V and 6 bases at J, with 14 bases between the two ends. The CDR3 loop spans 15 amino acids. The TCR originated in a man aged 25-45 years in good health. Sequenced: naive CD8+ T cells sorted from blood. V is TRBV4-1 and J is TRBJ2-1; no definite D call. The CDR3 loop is CASSQIPLGSNEQFF. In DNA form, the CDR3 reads TGCGCCAGCAGCCAAATTCCCCTTGGCTCCAATGAGCAGTTCTTC.